Listed below are T cell receptor beta chains from one sample, sequenced in a study of blood T cell repertoires in COVID-19. Data came from immunoSEQ multiplex PCR; TCRdb stores just in-frame clones and leaves some out. This table has around 85,000 clones, around 89% appearing once. The source material was PBMCs or T cells enriched from blood (not recorded which). All receptors derive from a woman aged 45-65 years with acute COVID-19. Both conserved end residues are part of each CDR3. A D gene is named only where the DNA matches it firmly. Only part of the rows carry a size: once, few, many, or a class if the clone is expanded.

d_call	clone_size	j_call	v_call	cdr3_nt	cdr3_aa
NA	NA	TRBJ2-7	TRBV7-2	TGTGCCAGCAGCCGGGACAACCTCTACGAGCAGTACTTC	CASSRDNLYEQYF
TRBD2	NA	TRBJ2-7	TRBV4-1	TGCGCCAGCAGCCAAGGCCTAGCGGGAGGGTCCTACGAGCAGTACTTC	CASSQGLAGGSYEQYF
NA	NA	TRBJ2-7	TRBV21-1	TGTGCCAGCAACGCACCGGGGAGGTCCTACGAGCAGTACTTC	CASNAPGRSYEQYF
TRBD1	once	TRBJ1-6	TRBV7-2	TGTGCCAGCAGCTTAGCAGGACAGGGGAATTCACCCCTCCACTTT	CASSLAGQGNSPLHF
TRBD2	once	TRBJ2-7	TRBV6-4	TGTGCCAGCAGTGACTGGAAGAAGGTGGTGGCTAGCGGGAGACCCTACTACGAGCAGTACTTC	CASSDWKKVVASGRPYYEQYF
NA	NA	TRBJ2-7	TRBV6-5	TGTGCCAGCAGTTACAGGGGCAGGGAGTACTTC	CASSYRGREYF
NA	NA	TRBJ1-1	TRBV2	TGTGCCATCTCTAAGGAAGCGGCTGAAGCTTTCTTT	CAISKEAAEAFF
NA	few	TRBJ2-3	TRBV30	TGTGCCTGGAGTGTCTGGGAGACAGATACGCAGTATTTT	CAWSVWETDTQYF
NA	NA	TRBJ1-2	TRBV5-5	TGTGCCAGCAGCTTGTCACCTGGAGGGGCGGCTTCCGATGGCTACACCTTC	CASSLSPGGAASDGYTF
TRBD1	NA	TRBJ2-2	TRBV7-8	TGTGCCAGCAGCCGAGAAACCGGGACAGGGAACACCGGGGAGCTGTTTTTT	CASSRETGTGNTGELFF
NA	NA	TRBJ2-3	TRBV19	TGTGCCAGTAGCACTAAAGATACGCAGTATTTT	CASSTKDTQYF
TRBD1	NA	TRBJ1-6	TRBV19	TGTGCCAGTAGTTCGAGGACAGGGAAGATTTCACCCCTCCACTTT	CASSSRTGKISPLHF
NA	NA	TRBJ2-5	TRBV6-1	TGTGCCAGCAGTGAAAGTAGGGCTAGGGGGGGTCAAGAGACCCAGTACTTC	CASSESRARGGQETQYF
NA	NA	TRBJ1-1	TRBV28	TGTGCCAGCAGCCTAATCTCGACAGTTAACACTGAAGCTTTCTTT	CASSLISTVNTEAFF
NA	NA	TRBJ2-3	TRBV19	TGTGCCAGTAGTATGGGGGGAAGCACAGATACGCAGTATTTT	CASSMGGSTDTQYF
NA	NA	TRBJ1-1	TRBV5-1	TGCGCCAGCAGCTTGGACAGGGTTAACACTGAAGCTTTCTTT	CASSLDRVNTEAFF
NA	NA	TRBJ1-1	TRBV7-2	TGTGCCAGCAGCTTAGCCCCCCTGGGGGCCACTGAAGCTTTCTTT	CASSLAPLGATEAFF
NA	NA	TRBJ2-1	TRBV9	TGTGCCAGCAGCGTAGCTACGACTCGTTTACACCGCAATGAGCAGTTCTTC	CASSVATTRLHRNEQFF
NA	NA	TRBJ2-1	TRBV21-1	TGTGCCAGCAGCAAAGTCAGAAGGGGGACGAATGAGCAGTTCTTC	CASSKVRRGTNEQFF
NA	NA	TRBJ2-6	TRBV18	TGTGCCAGCTCACCCAGGGTACCCGGCTCTGGGGCCAACGTCCTGACTTTC	CASSPRVPGSGANVLTF
NA	few	TRBJ1-4	TRBV11-2	TGTGCCAGCAGTCCTTTGGGAGGGCGCGAAAAACTGTTTTTT	CASSPLGGREKLFF
NA	NA	TRBJ2-1	TRBV4-3	TGCGCCAGCAGCCAAGGGACCATAGGGAGGACCGACAATGAGCAGTTCTTC	CASSQGTIGRTDNEQFF
NA	NA	TRBJ1-6	TRBV3-1/TRBV3-2	TGTGCCAGCAGCCAAGGCGGACAAGGCAATTCACCCCTCCACTTT	CASSQGGQGNSPLHF
TRBD2	NA	TRBJ2-1	TRBV18	TGTGCCAGCTCCGCCCCTAGCGGGCACTACAATGAGCAGTTCTTC	CASSAPSGHYNEQFF
TRBD2	NA	TRBJ2-7	TRBV5-1	TGCGCCAGCACCTTAGCGGGAGGAGGATACGAGCAGTACTTC	CASTLAGGGYEQYF
TRBD1	NA	TRBJ1-6	TRBV24-1	TGTGCCACCAGTGATTTGACGATCCGGGACAGGTCAAATTCACCCCTCCACTTT	CATSDLTIRDRSNSPLHF
TRBD1	NA	TRBJ1-4	TRBV19	TGTGCCAGTAGTATAGCCGGAGGAGGGGGCAGGTTTGAAAAACTGTTTTTT	CASSIAGGGGRFEKLFF
NA	NA	TRBJ1-1	TRBV29-1	TGCAGCGTTGAAGCTCTCACAGGGAGAATTGGCACTGAAGCTTTCTTT	CSVEALTGRIGTEAFF
TRBD2	NA	TRBJ2-1	TRBV3-1/TRBV3-2	TGTGCCAGCAGCCAAGATCTGGCTAGCGGAAGGAGGATGTACAATGAGCAGTTCTTC	CASSQDLASGRRMYNEQFF
NA	NA	TRBJ1-1	TRBV15	TGTGCCACCAGCAGAAGGGGGAACACTGAAGCTTTCTTT	CATSRRGNTEAFF
TRBD2	NA	TRBJ2-5	TRBV7-9	TGTGCCAGCAGCTTGGTCTGGACTAGCGGGACGGAGACCCAGTACTTC	CASSLVWTSGTETQYF
TRBD1	once	TRBJ1-2	TRBV10-2	TGCGCCAGCAGTGAGGGACAGGGCCGGGGCTACACCTTC	CASSEGQGRGYTF
TRBD1	NA	TRBJ1-3	TRBV6-5	TGTGCCAGCAGGCAACAGGGGCCAGGAAACACCATATATTTT	CASRQQGPGNTIYF
NA	NA	TRBJ2-3	TRBV27	TGTGCCAGCAGTTCTAGCGTTAGCACAGATACGCAGTATTTT	CASSSSVSTDTQYF
NA	NA	TRBJ1-3	TRBV9	TGTGCCAGCAGCGTAGACAGGGCGGATTCTGGAAACACCATATATTTT	CASSVDRADSGNTIYF
NA	NA	TRBJ1-1	TRBV7-6	TGTGCCAGCACCACCACTATGACAGGCAAGAACACTGAAGCTTTCTTT	CASTTTMTGKNTEAFF
NA	NA	TRBJ1-2	TRBV7-2	TGTGCCAGCAGCCCAGAGGGGGAGATGGGTTATGGCTACACCTTC	CASSPEGEMGYGYTF
TRBD1	NA	TRBJ2-1	TRBV7-9	TGTGCCAGCAGCTTAGGGACAGGGAGGAAGGGGAATGAGCAGTTCTTC	CASSLGTGRKGNEQFF
NA	once	TRBJ1-2	TRBV19	TGTGCCAGTAGTGGCTCTTACTATGGCTACACCTTC	CASSGSYYGYTF
TRBD1	NA	TRBJ1-5	TRBV19	TGTGCCAGTAGCCCCAGGGGGCGAGGGGGCAATCAGCCCCAGCATTTT	CASSPRGRGGNQPQHF
TRBD1	NA	TRBJ1-2	TRBV28	TGTGCCAGCAGTGGACAGGGACGGGGTGGCTACACCTTC	CASSGQGRGGYTF
NA	NA	TRBJ2-6	TRBV4-2	TGTGCCAGCAGCCTATGGGGGCCAGGGGCCAACGTCCTGACTTTC	CASSLWGPGANVLTF
TRBD2	NA	TRBJ2-1	TRBV10-3	TGTGCCATCAGTGGGAAAGAGGGGACTAGGGACGCTGAGCAGTTCTTC	CAISGKEGTRDAEQFF
TRBD2	NA	TRBJ2-3	TRBV27	TGTGCCAGCAGTTTAAGGCGGGAGGGGACAGATACGCAGTATTTT	CASSLRREGTDTQYF
TRBD1	once	TRBJ2-7	TRBV27	TGTGCCAGCAGTCTACGATCCGGGACAGGGGAATACGAGCAGTACTTC	CASSLRSGTGEYEQYF
TRBD2	NA	TRBJ2-3	TRBV4-3	TGCGCCAGCAGCCAAGTGGGGGGGAGTAGGCCCACAGATACGCAGTATTTT	CASSQVGGSRPTDTQYF
NA	NA	TRBJ2-3	TRBV19	TGTGCCAGTAGCCCCCCCGGACTTAGCACAGATACGCAGTATTTT	CASSPPGLSTDTQYF
NA	NA	TRBJ2-1	TRBV10-2	TGCGCCACGGGGACTCACTCCTACAATGAGCAGTTCTTC	CATGTHSYNEQFF
NA	NA	TRBJ2-2	TRBV5-8	TGTGCCAGCAGCTTAGCTAGCGCCACCGGGGAGCTGTTTTTT	CASSLASATGELFF
TRBD2	NA	TRBJ2-1	TRBV5-4	TGTGCCAGCAGCTTCAAGCGGGAGTCCTACAATGAGCAGTTCTTC	CASSFKRESYNEQFF
NA	NA	TRBJ1-5	TRBV30	TGTGCCTGGAGTGTGGCAGGGAATCAGCCCCAGCATTTT	CAWSVAGNQPQHF
NA	once	TRBJ2-3	TRBV24-1	TGTGCCACCAGTGCAGGACAGAATACAGATACGCAGTATTTT	CATSAGQNTDTQYF
NA	NA	TRBJ1-6	TRBV5-4	TGTGCCAGCAGGTCAGGGGAAAGGAATTCACCCCTCCACTTT	CASRSGERNSPLHF
TRBD2	NA	TRBJ2-3	TRBV28	TGTGCCAGCAGTGTAACCATAGCGGGAGGGCAAGATACGCAGTATTTT	CASSVTIAGGQDTQYF
TRBD1	NA	TRBJ2-6	TRBV7-9	TGTGCCAGCAGCTTGGGACAGGCGGGAGGGGCCAACGTCCTGACTTTC	CASSLGQAGGANVLTF
TRBD1	NA	TRBJ2-1	TRBV29-1	TGCAGCGTAGCCCGGGACAGGGTGAATGAGCAGTTCTTC	CSVARDRVNEQFF
NA	NA	TRBJ2-1	TRBV15	TGTGCCACCAGCAGAGGTTGGACTAACAATGAGCAGTTCTTC	CATSRGWTNNEQFF
TRBD1	NA	TRBJ1-6	TRBV19	TGTGCCAGTAGTGCTCGGACAGGGGGCGCCTATAATTCACCCCTCCACTTT	CASSARTGGAYNSPLHF
TRBD2	NA	TRBJ2-1	TRBV29-1	TGCAGCGTTATCCGGGAGGGCCGAGGAAATGAGCAGTTCTTC	CSVIREGRGNEQFF
NA	NA	TRBJ1-4	TRBV24-1	TGTGCCACCAGTGATGGGGGGACTAATGAAAAACTGTTTTTT	CATSDGGTNEKLFF